These 13 T cell receptor beta chains were all obtained from the same sample, sequenced in a study of CD8+CD57+ T cells in acquired aplastic anemia. The patients chosen for sequencing had shown expansion of CD8+CD57+ cells (detected by flow cytometry). Using genomic DNA as the template, TCR beta VDJ and CDR3 profiling was carried out. Each CDR3 protein is one row after TCRdb ran MiXCR on the reads. The table has about 180,000 distinct CDR3 sequences, nearly 50% seen once; the top ten hold 13%. Input material: sorted CD4+, CD8+, or CD8+CD57+ T cells (not recorded which) from PBMCs. These receptors all stem from a human donor with aplastic anemia.

This clonotype was detected once. The V gene is TRBV24-1, the J gene TRBJ1-1, with 11 positions matching TRBD1. CDR1 is KGHDR, CDR2 SFDVKD, per germline. This CDR3 is 18 amino acids long. V lost 4 bases, J lost 4 bases, and 13 bases stayed unmatched. CDR3 in DNA: TGTGCCACCAGTGACGGCGGGACAGGGGGAAAGGGGACCACTGAAGCTTTCTTT. Protein product: CATSDGGTGGKGTTEAFF.

The V call is TRBV6-6, the J call TRBJ2-4; 10 bases agree with TRBD1. The V segment lost 2 bases and the J segment 8 bases; nucleotides outside the gene matches: 0. CDR1 and CDR2 (germline): MNHNY, SVGAGI (reference sequence). CDR3 length: 13 residues. In DNA form, the CDR3 reads TGTGCCAGCAGTTACGGGACAGGGGACATTCAGTACTTC. It specifies CASSYGTGDIQYF.

The V and J genes are TRBV2 and TRBJ1-6; TRBD1 aligns across 9 bases. Germline V gene lookup returns CDR1 SNHLY and CDR2 FYNNEI. The length of the CDR3 is 15 residues. V was clipped by 6 bases and J by 5 bases; unmatched bases: 5. CDR3: CASSETGGHNSPLHF. Here the CDR3 DNA reads TGTGCCAGCAGCGAGACAGGGGGTCATAATTCACCCCTCCACTTT.

The chain employs TRBV7-8 and TRBJ1-6; D not resolved. The CDR3 is made up of 12 amino acids. The germline gives CDR1 SGHVS, CDR2 FQNEAQ. V lost 3 bases, J lost 10 bases, and 7 bases lay in between. CDR3 amino acids: CASSFRVSPLHF. Here the CDR3 DNA reads TGTGCCAGCAGCTTTCGGGTCTCACCCCTCCACTTT.

In its sample, this clonotype was seen many times. The J gene is TRBJ1-6, the V gene TRBV12-5; 8 bases agree with TRBD1. Germline assignment: CDR1 LGHNT and CDR2 FRNRAP. CDR3 length equals 15 residues. The ends lost 4 bases at V and 7 bases at J; junction bases unmatched: 6. The CDR3 sequence: CASGSWTGRNSPLHF. The CDR3 nucleotides read TGTGCTAGTGGTTCCTGGACAGGGAGAAATTCACCCCTCCACTTT.

This chain joins TRBV28 and TRBJ2-3, with D possibly TRBD1 on 5 matching bases. This CDR3 has 15 residues. Germline assignment: CDR1 MDHEN and CDR2 SYDVKM. Trimming removed 3 bases from V and 4 bases from J, with 14 bases in between. The CDR3: CASSFGQGSADTQYF. CDR3 in DNA: TGTGCCAGCAGTTTTGGGCAGGGAAGTGCAGATACGCAGTATTTT.

This chain links TRBV29-1 with TRBJ2-3, with 12 bases aligning to TRBD2. Per the germline V gene, CDR1 is SQVTM and CDR2 is ANQGSEA. J was trimmed by 6 bases and V by 3 bases; bases with no gene match: 1. This CDR3 comprises 13 residues. CDR3 sequence reads: CSVDGTSGDTQYF. CDR3 nucleotide sequence: TGCAGCGTTGACGGGACTAGCGGGGATACGCAGTATTTT.

The chain links TRBV18 to TRBJ1-5, with no clear D. V was trimmed by 2 bases and J by 4 bases, leaving 12 bases between them. The CDR3 totals 15 residues. Germline CDR1 and CDR2: KGHSH and LQKENI. The CDR3 region has the DNA TGTGCCAGCTCACCAACCGATCTCCTTAATCAGCCCCAGCATTTT. Its translation: CASSPTDLLNQPQHF. The complete variable domain, with remaining parts taken from reference TRBV18 and TRBJ1-5, reads NAGVMQNPRHLVRRRGQEARLRCSPMKGHSHVYWYRQLPEEGLKFMVYLQKENIIDESGMPKERFSAEFPKEGPSILRIQQVVRGDSAAYFCASSPTDLLNQPQHFGDGTRLSIL.

This clonotype was seen once. The chain has TRBV20-1 and TRBJ2-3, with D perhaps given as TRBD1 or TRBD2 (5 bases each). V was shortened by 5 bases and J by 3 bases, with 18 bases between the two germline ends. There are 15 residues in the CDR3. CDR1 and CDR2 from the germline V gene are DFQATT and SNEGSKA (reference sequence). DNA of the CDR3: TGCAGTGCTCGATGGCCAGGGACCCCAACAGATACGCAGTATTTT. Its protein is CSARWPGTPTDTQYF.

Remarks on this clonotype: In this CDR3 the conserved last residue, phenylalanine or tryptophan, is missing, so a read error is likely. The chain uses TRBV4-1 and TRBJ2-7; a weak D match, TRBD2 (5 bases). The CDR3 is made up of 15 amino acids. V was shortened by 3 bases and J by 0 bases, with 12 bases between the two germline ends. Germline V gene lookup returns CDR1 MGHRA and CDR2 YSYEKL. The CDR3 DNA is TGCGCCAGCAGCCATGTCACGGCGGGCTCCTACGAGCAGTACCTC. Translating gives CASSHVTAGSYEQYL.

J is TRBJ2-1 and V is TRBV12-3 or TRBV12-4; D call uncertain. This CDR3 comprises 15 residues. Trimming removed 4 bases at V and 1 base at J, with 11 bases between. DNA for the CDR3: TGTGCCAGCAGTTCCCAGGTGGCTTCCTACAATGAGCAGTTCTTC. Its protein product is CASSSQVASYNEQFF.

The chain uses TRBV19 and TRBJ1-1, with D unresolved. The CDR3 contains 15 residues. Germline V gives CDR1 LNHDA, CDR2 SQIVND (reference sequence). Trimming removed 3 bases at V and 3 bases at J, with 14 bases between. CDR3 protein: CASSIPRLGYTEAFF. As DNA, the CDR3 is TGTGCCAGTAGTATCCCAAGGCTGGGGTACACTGAAGCTTTCTTT.

This sequence joins TRBV2 and TRBJ1-5; maybe TRBD1 (5 bases). The CDR3 spans 15 residues. Germline lookup yields CDR1 SNHLY and CDR2 FYNNEI. V was clipped by 6 bases and J by 4 bases, with 16 bases between them. The CDR3 nucleotides are TGTGCCAGCAGCGGGACTCCCTTCACGAATCAGCCCCAGCATTTT. It translates to CASSGTPFTNQPQHF.